This T cell receptor beta chain is drawn from a study of monozygotic twins with inflammatory bowel disease (dated by TCRdb to between 2017 and 2020). Context from the whole study: The complete study included 28 monozygotic twin pairs: 19 IBD-discordant Danish pairs and nine German pairs, of which four were IBD-concordant and five were IBD-discordant. Within discordant pairs, disease-associated traits were sought mainly by comparing IBD patients with their genetically identical healthy co-twins. Each individual had, on average, about 151 000 unique TCRalpha sequences and 181 000 unique TCRbeta sequences available for analysis. General conclusions and limits of the study: A decrease in TCRbeta repertoire diversity, as measured by inverse Simpson index, was observed in IBD patients compared with their healthy co-twins. Compared with healthy twins, IBD patients had fewer clonotypes in common with other individuals, a difference most pronounced in patients showing signs of disease activity. Because patients received different immunosuppressive treatments, the repertoires may have picked up extra background noise and variability between individuals. The analysis was unable to tell different T cell subtypes apart. The results gave no support for a single strong signal or clonotype linked to IBD. Concordant and discordant twins showed no difference in repertoire similarity, possibly because of limited statistical power.

The library was prepared using 5' RACE. The input for every TCR library was 3,500 to 4,500 ng of total RNA. For each sample, cDNA was synthesized in eight separate reactions using SMARTScribe reverse transcriptase. During cDNA synthesis, template switching introduced unique molecular identifiers that contained a 6-nucleotide sample barcode. TCRalpha and TCRbeta cDNA was amplified in two nested PCRs of roughly 16 and 10 cycles, and bead purification was carried out after each PCR. Before amplification, the cDNA was both treated with uracil DNA-glycosylase and purified with the QIAquick PCR purification kit. The second PCR added Illumina TruSeq-compatible adapters along with sample-specific barcodes. TapeStation and Qubit were used to check library quality and concentration, and about 5.2 ng of each library went into the pool. The pooled libraries were sequenced with 2 x 100 bp reads and custom sequencing primers on an Illumina HiSeq2500 single-index Rapid Run. Concerning the study's data processing: MiGEC version 1.2.6 was used for UMI-based consensus assembly, which corrected PCR and sequencing errors. MiXCR version 2.1.1 was used to carry out V(D)J alignment, clonotype assembly and CDR3 extraction. To normalise gene usage, clonotype sharing and MAIT/NKT TCR abundance, the analysis used the top 1000, 10 000 and 20 000 clonotypes per sample. Diversity was computed as the inverse Simpson index with the vegan R package after downsampling to 27 000 UMIs. Paired Mann-Whitney U tests on discordant twin pairs were used, with Benjamini-Hochberg multiple-testing correction. TCRdb reanalyzed the reads, keeping one entry per CDR3 protein sequence and omitting DNA. It is TCRdb's table, rather than the study itself, that gives the V and J calls and clone size. This sample's listing comprises around 410,000 distinct CDR3 sequences. The ten largest clones add up to around 2.5% of the sample.

CDR1 SGHTA and CDR2 FQGNSA are derived from the germline V gene. Inclusive of the bounding cysteine and phenylalanine, the CDR3 is 15 residues long. The protein alone is recorded here. From each donor, a roughly 2.5 ml peripheral blood sample was collected into PAXgene tubes and stored at -80 degrees C. Total RNA was isolated from whole blood with the PAXgene blood miRNA kit on an automated QIAcube, without T cell sorting. Peripheral blood from monozygotic twin pairs concordant or discordant for inflammatory bowel disease was subjected to deep TCRalpha and TCRbeta repertoire profiling with unique molecular barcoding. Smoking habits were recorded for all twin pairs, and each individual was classified as a current, former or never smoker. Worth noting for this clonotype: What this receptor recognizes is not known.

Input material: blood. The TCR originated in a human donor with ulcerative colitis or Crohn's disease, or a healthy co-twin of an affected twin (not recorded which). The chain couples TRBV7-2 to TRBJ2-5; checking the TCRdb D call of TRBD2 is not possible without DNA. CDR3 protein: CASTLDSGVQETQYF.